This T cell receptor (beta chain) was observed in a study of T cells in localized non-small cell lung cancer (dated by TCRdb to the early 2020s). At the level of the whole study: The study examined T cell repertoires in hundreds of patients with early-stage NSCLC and compared tumors with uninvolved tumor-adjacent lungs. The cohort was made up of 200 to 250 treatment-naive NSCLC patients whose localized lung tumors had been resected. NSCLC patients had a mean age of approximately 70 years, and around 140 were male and more than 90 female. Overall study outcomes, separate from this receptor: A median of around 62 of the top 100 tumor clones turned up in the paired uninvolved adjacent lung, and 25 to 35 of those clones also ranked among the top 100 of that same adjacent lung. Higher T cell density in blood was associated with longer overall survival, whereas higher clonality in adjacent lung was associated with shorter survival. Since the design was exploratory, TCR variables were selected using unadjusted p-values with no false-discovery rate correction. Uninvolved tumor-adjacent lung showed the highest T cell clonality, higher than tumor, which suggests more focused antigenic responses in the uninvolved tumor-adjacent lung. Because multi-region sequencing of the tumors was not done, intratumor heterogeneity could not be ruled out.

For this clone: Its antigen remains unidentified. One base away there is no much larger clone; base qualities are not given.

The immunoSEQ Assay was used to sequence TCR beta CDR3 regions from DNA. As for the original processing: To compute T cell density, TCR beta template counts were normalized to usable DNA, which was estimated by amplifying housekeeping genes. Richness was estimated with the preseqR package, extrapolating to 400,000 templates for PBMC samples and 120,000 templates for tissue samples. Clonality was calculated as one minus Pielou's evenness. Differential abundance testing on productive amino-acid clonotypes, with a minimum total count of 5 and an alpha of 0.1, was used to identify tissue-enriched TCRs. Repertoire overlap between compartments was quantified with the Jaccard Index and Morisita Overlap Index. TCR beta CDR3s were clustered by GLIPH together with public tetramer-defined viral CDR3s, and at least three viral sequences plus V-gene enrichment were required for viral motifs. TCRdb provides this immuneACCESS table in a form limited to in-frame rearrangements. Some clones are lacking; in checked studies, under half of them reflect an unresolved V gene, and why the rest are absent is not known. The V and J calls and clone size were taken over from that table, and D and trimming were inferred from the DNA. The sample includes 31,000 or so clones, with 80% observed a single time. The ten largest clones add up to about 16% of the sample.

At diagnosis, tumor, uninvolved tumor-adjacent lung and peripheral blood were collected and then preserved as a mix of FFPE and fresh-frozen material. Blood samples were analyzed as peripheral blood mononuclear cells for TCR repertoire profiling. The receptor comes from a male donor aged 60 or over with stage III squamous cell lung carcinoma. The sample in question was peripheral blood, obtained before any cancer treatment.

The base sequence is TGTGCCAGCAGTTACAGGGGACAACAAGAGACCCAGTACTTC. It specifies CASSYRGQQETQYF. In this chain, TRBV6-5 is recombined with TRBJ2-5; the D gene is perhaps TRBD1, on 6 matching bases. Reading the germline V gene gives CDR1 MNHEY and CDR2 SVGAGI. V and J lose 2 bases and 2 bases, and a span of 9 bases separates them. The cysteine opens and the phenylalanine closes a CDR3 of 14 amino acids. The read is trimmed to its CDR3 DNA, 42 bases read in frame from base 1.